This entry is about one T cell receptor (beta chain). Its specific antigen is unknown. There are no base qualities to consult, and no much larger clone falls within one base. TCRbeta CDR3 regions were amplified from genomic DNA by means of the immunoSEQ Assay, a bias-controlled multiplex PCR. From the authors' description of their analysis: The number of nucleated cells in each sample was estimated by amplification of reference gene primers within the assay. To quantify the absolute abundance of each unique TCRbeta CDR3 rearrangement, sequence reads were collapsed and filtered. Productive Simpson clonality was computed per sample as the square root of Simpson's diversity index over productive rearrangements. Entries here come from immuneACCESS through TCRdb and include only in-frame sequences with V and J called. Some clones fail to appear in such tables; in the studies checked, an unresolved V gene covers under half of the shortfall, and the cause of the remainder is unknown. D and trimming come from the DNA, and the V and J calls and clone size come from that table. The sample records roughly 250,000 clones, approximately 83% of which are singletons. Of the sample, approximately 4% falls within the top ten clones.

The data stem from a study of blood T cell repertoires in COVID-19 (dated by TCRdb to 2018 to 2021). General notes on the study: Collaborator samples came from the United States, Italy and Spain and covered acute and convalescent phases of COVID-19. The dataset comprised deeply sampled blood TCRbeta repertoires from subjects exposed to, actively infected with, or recovered from COVID-19. The samples were drawn from two sources: the first 160 participants of the ongoing ImmuneRACE study, and 1,200 or so subjects contributed by 6 global collaborators. The repertoires were released in a freely available public database meant as a resource for research on the immune response to SARS-CoV-2. The prospective study material was composed of cDNA or gDNA derived from T cells, B-cell-depleted T cells, or PBMCs. Where available, HLA class I and class II types were taken from metadata supplied by the sample provider and were not determined by assay-based typing. Sample metadata almost always included a de-identified subject ID, COVID-19 status, age in years and sex. Study-level results and caveats: The quantity of clinical and demographic metadata differed by source and by participant and was supplied without curation.

V and J are truncated by 4 bases and 1 base respectively, leaving an intervening sequence of 13 bases. The germline V gene (reference sequence) sets CDR1 to MNHEY and CDR2 to SMNVEV. The CDR3, cysteine through phenylalanine, is 15 amino acids long. Of the read, only the CDR3 DNA is kept; its 45 bases are in frame from base 1. Participants in the prospective study were aged about 18 to 95 years, lived in 20 to 25 United States geographic areas, and enrolled through a virtual design. To assign participants to cohorts, the prospective study relied on clinical history that participants themselves reported in a screening survey and a study questionnaire. Recovered participants in ImmuneRACE Cohort 3 were defined by two consecutive negative NP/OP PCR tests, clearance by a healthcare professional, or resolution of symptoms. Mobile phlebotomists in the prospective study collected whole blood, serum and a nasopharyngeal or oropharyngeal swab from every participant. Over a roughly 2-month period, participants in the prospective study had the option of providing additional blood draws and questionnaires. Prospective study blood samples were shipped either frozen or at room temperature before DNA extraction.

The chain joins TRBV27 to TRBJ1-2, with the D gene not clear enough to name. The clonotype comes from a woman under 40 who had recovered from COVID-19. The sequenced sample was PBMCs or T cells enriched from blood (not recorded which). DNA sequence: TGTGCCAGCAGTTCCCGGTCGCTTGATAACTATGGCTACACCTTC. It translates as CASSSRSLDNYGYTF.